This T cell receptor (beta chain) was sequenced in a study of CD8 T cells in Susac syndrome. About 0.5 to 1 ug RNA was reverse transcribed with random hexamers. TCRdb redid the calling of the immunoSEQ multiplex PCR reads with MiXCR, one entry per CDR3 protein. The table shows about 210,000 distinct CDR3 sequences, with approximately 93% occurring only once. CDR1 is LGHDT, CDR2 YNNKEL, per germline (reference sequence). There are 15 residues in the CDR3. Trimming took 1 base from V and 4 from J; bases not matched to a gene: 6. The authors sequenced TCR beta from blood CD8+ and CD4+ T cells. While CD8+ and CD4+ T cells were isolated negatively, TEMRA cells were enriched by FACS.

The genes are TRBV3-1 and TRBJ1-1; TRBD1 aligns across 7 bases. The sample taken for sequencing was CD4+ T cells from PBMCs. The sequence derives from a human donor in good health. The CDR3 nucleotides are TGTGCCAGCAGCCAAGTAAAGACAGGGTCCACTGAAGCTTTCTTT. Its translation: CASSQVKTGSTEAFF.